One TCR beta chain is described in this entry. Authors' methods: For nucleated cells, counts were estimated from reference gene primer amplification. Generated by immunoSEQ multiplex PCR, the TCRdb table keeps only in-frame clones and is missing some. V and J calls and clone size come straight from that table; D and trimming were deduced from the DNA. Of 200,000 to 250,000 clones listed, approximately 86% are singletons. This CDR3 region has 11 residues. Trimming removed 4 bases from V and 8 bases from J, with 8 bases in between. CDR1 and CDR2 from the germline V gene are MGHDK and SYGVNS. Grouping used clinical history reported by participants in a survey and questionnaire. This sample is drawn from a study of blood T cell repertoires in COVID-19. Study in general: Spain, Italy and the United States supplied samples that represented acute and convalescent COVID-19.

The receptor comes from a woman aged 25 to 39 with acute COVID-19. The chain employs TRBV25-1 and TRBJ1-2, with a weak D call TRBD1 (6 bases). What was sequenced was PBMCs or T cells enriched from blood (not recorded which). The CDR3 is CASSVQGGYTF. CDR3 DNA: TGTGCCAGCAGTGTACAGGGAGGCTACACCTTC.